This T cell receptor (beta chain) was captured in a study of OX40 agonist ivuxolimab in advanced cancers. Study background: Patients receiving dose escalation had hepatocellular carcinoma, melanoma, renal cell or head and neck cancer. Previous treatment with anti-PD-1, anti-PD-L1 or anti-CTLA-4 therapy was allowed; 35% to 50% had received some.

The CDR3 consists of 14 residues. Per the germline V gene, CDR1 is SGHTA and CDR2 is FQGNSA. Trimming took 5 bases from V and 4 from J; bases not matched to a gene: 4. Whole-study findings and limits: The mean number of expanded clones was higher in CD8+ T cells than in CD4+. The study did not work out the antigen specificity of the expanded peripheral T cells.

Remarks on this clone: Its target is unknown.

The method was immunoSEQ multiplex PCR; TCRdb's version includes in-frame clones alone and lacks a portion of them. The data show approximately 88,000 clones, approximately 90% seen once. Material: CD4+ or CD8+ T cells sorted from blood, obtained in a trial of the OX40 agonist ivuxolimab. The clonotype originates from an adult with an advanced solid tumor such as melanoma, head and neck, liver or kidney cancer. The chain combines TRBV7-2 with TRBJ2-7; 11 bases line up with TRBD1. The chain's CDR3 is CASSPDRGQYEQYF. The CDR3 DNA sequence: TGTGCCAGCAGCCCGGACAGGGGGCAATACGAGCAGTACTTC.